The 29 T cell receptor beta chains below come from one sample, sequenced in a study of lymphopenia after photon versus proton radiotherapy. The method was immunoSEQ multiplex PCR; TCRdb's version includes in-frame clones alone and lacks a portion of them. The sample contains tens of thousands of clones, roughly 91% of which appear only once. The material sequenced was peripheral blood, taken from a patient treated with proton-based radiotherapy. All receptors come from a woman in her seventies with pancreatic cancer. Some clones in this sample may be carry-over from other donors' samples.

The gene calls are TRBV7-2 and TRBJ2-3; D is uncertain. CDR1 and CDR2 (germline): SGHTA, FQGNSA. This CDR3 comprises 17 residues. V shed 5 bases and J shed 2 bases, with 20 bases lying between them. The CDR3 here is CASSLNPSGPPTDTQYF. The CDR3 region has the DNA TGTGCCAGCAGCCTCAACCCCTCGGGCCCACCCACAGATACGCAGTATTTT. The whole variable domain, remainder taken from reference TRBV7-2 and TRBJ2-3, is GAGVSQSPSNKVTEKGKDVELRCDPISGHTALYWYRQSLGQGLEFLIYFQGNSAPDKSGLPSDRFSAERTGGSVSTLTIQRTQQEDSAVYLCASSLNPSGPPTDTQYFGPGTRLTVL.

The chain carries TRBV6-4 and TRBJ2-1, with D unclear. The CDR3 totals 14 residues. With 5 bases removed from V and 8 bases from J, the gap between germline ends came to 16 bases. Germline V gene lookup returns CDR1 MRHNA and CDR2 SNTAGT. In nucleotides, the CDR3 is TGTGCCAGCAGTACTCAATCGGCAAGGGATGAGCAGTTCTTC. Translated, it gives CASSTQSARDEQFF.

In its sample, this clone was seen a few times. The J gene is TRBJ2-1, the V gene TRBV16; 8 nucleotides align to TRBD1. The CDR3 runs 13 residues. V trimming: 0 bases; J trimming: 10 bases; junction bases outside the gene matches: 2. Germline CDR1 reads KGHSY; CDR2 reads FQNENV. The CDR3 spells CASSQSRTGEQFF. CDR3 sequence (DNA): TGTGCCAGCAGCCAATCCCGGACAGGGGAGCAGTTCTTC.

The rearrangement links TRBV6-4 to TRBJ2-1, with 7 bases aligning to TRBD1. V gave up 4 bases and J gave up 0 bases; unmatched junction bases: 6. The germline CDR1 and CDR2 sequences are MRHNA and SNTAGT. The CDR3 loop spans 16 amino acids. The CDR3 reads CASSGNRGGSYNEQFF. The CDR3 DNA is TGTGCCAGCAGTGGCAACAGGGGTGGCTCCTACAATGAGCAGTTCTTC.

This chain joins TRBV28 and TRBJ1-2, with D unresolved. V was trimmed by 6 bases and J by 5 bases, leaving 10 bases between them. CDR1 is MDHEN, CDR2 SYDVKM, per germline. CDR3 length: 12 amino acids. The CDR3 protein is CASRGGEYGYTF. The CDR3 coding sequence is TGTGCCAGCAGAGGAGGTGAGTATGGCTACACCTTC.

The chain employs TRBV2 and TRBJ2-1, with D maybe TRBD2 (5 bases). The CDR3 covers 13 residues. Germline CDR1 reads SNHLY; CDR2 reads FYNNEI. Trimming took 8 bases from V and 0 from J, leaving 8 bases between them. In DNA form, the CDR3 reads TGTGCCAGCGAGCGGAACTCCTACAATGAGCAGTTCTTC. Translation: CASERNSYNEQFF.

This chain connects TRBV6-1 to TRBJ2-7; possibly TRBD2 for D (6 bases). From germline, CDR1 is MNHNS and CDR2 SASEGT. The V gene lost 1 base and the J gene lost 4 bases, with 11 bases spanning the gap. The CDR3 runs 14 residues. The CDR3, as DNA: TGTGCCAGCAGTGAAGGGAGGGCCTATTACGAGCAGTACTTC. Translation: CASSEGRAYYEQYF.

The chain uses TRBV5-1 and TRBJ2-7; D is uncertain. Germline V gives CDR1 SGHRS, CDR2 YFSETQ. The CDR3 is 14 residues long. V lost 7 bases, J lost 1 base, and 15 bases lay in between. CDR3 loop: CASGLQGLSYEQYF. In DNA, the CDR3 is TGCGCCAGCGGATTACAAGGATTATCCTACGAGCAGTACTTC.

The gene calls are TRBV4-2 and TRBJ1-2; 8 bases are shared with TRBD1. Germline V gives CDR1 LGHNA, CDR2 YNFKEQ. V lost 7 bases, J lost 14 bases, and 12 bases stayed unmatched. This CDR3 region has 12 residues. The CDR3 loop reads CASITTGQGLTF. The DNA of the CDR3 is TGTGCCAGCATCACGACCGGACAGGGCCTAACCTTC.

This clone occurred once. The chain couples TRBV30 to TRBJ2-7; 12 bases agree with TRBD2. The CDR3 is 14 amino acids. Germline V gene lookup returns CDR1 GTSNPN and CDR2 SVGIG (reference sequence). The ends lost 6 bases at V and 6 bases at J; junction bases unmatched: 9. Here the CDR3 reads CACGLAGKRSEQYF. The CDR3 region has the DNA TGTGCCTGCGGACTAGCGGGAAAGAGGAGCGAGCAGTACTTC.

This chain connects TRBV5-5 to TRBJ2-3, with D tentatively TRBD1 (7 bases). This CDR3 is 15 amino acids long. Germline lookup yields CDR1 SGHKS and CDR2 YYEKEE (reference sequence). Between the trimmed V and J ends, which lost 0 bases and 4 bases, there was a span of 12 bases. CDR3 loop: CASSLDQGGADTQYF. The CDR3 DNA follows: TGTGCCAGCAGCTTGGACCAGGGGGGTGCAGATACGCAGTATTTT.

The chain links TRBV15 to TRBJ2-1; D remains ambiguous. Trimming left V 5 bases short and J 5 bases short, with 19 bases between. Germline-derived CDR1 and CDR2 are LNHNV and YYDKDF (reference sequence). This CDR3 has 16 residues. CDR3 protein: CATSAHLASPNNEQFF. The CDR3 nucleotides read TGTGCCACCAGCGCCCATTTAGCATCACCTAACAATGAGCAGTTCTTC.

This clone appeared once. CDR3 region: CASSLGEGYYNSPLHF. The CDR3 bases are TGTGCCAGCAGCTTGGGAGAGGGCTACTATAATTCACCCCTCCACTTT. The chain uses TRBV5-4 and TRBJ1-6; no firm D call. CDR1 is SGHNT and CDR2 is YYREEE in the germline V gene (reference sequence). The CDR3 contains 16 residues. Trimming shortened V by 0 bases and J by 3 bases, and 10 bases separated the two germline ends. Looking up the rest from reference TRBV5-4 and TRBJ1-6 gives the full variable domain: ETGVTQSPTHLIKTRGQQVTLRCSSQSGHNTVSWYQQALGQGPQFIFQYYREEENGRGNFPPRFSGLQFPNYSSELNVNALELDDSALYLCASSLGEGYYNSPLHFGNGTRLTVT.

This chain uses TRBV6-6 with TRBJ2-5, with 8 bases fitting TRBD1. The J call may be faulty, since TRBJ2-7 better matches the DNA end. Germline V gene lookup returns CDR1 MNHNY and CDR2 SVGAGI (reference sequence). The CDR3 sequence is 15 residues long. CDR3 in amino acids: CASSPGGGGSYEQYF. In DNA form, the CDR3 reads TGTGCCAGCAGCCCAGGGGGCGGAGGAAGCTACGAGCAGTACTTC.

This chain connects TRBV4-1 to TRBJ2-6, with D perhaps matching TRBD1 or TRBD2 (7 bases each). V lost 4 bases to trimming and J lost 0 bases, with 19 bases between them. The CDR3 has 19 residues. Germline V CDR1 and CDR2: MGHRA, YSYEKL. In DNA, the CDR3 is TGCGCCAGCAGCCCGCCTCCAGGGGGGGCCTTCTCTGGGGCCAACGTCCTGACTTTC. It encodes CASSPPPGGAFSGANVLTF.

This sequence joins TRBV7-2 and TRBJ2-7; D possibly matches TRBD1 or TRBD2 (5 bases each). Trimming took off 5 bases at V and 7 bases at J, with 15 bases between the two ends. The CDR3 extends over 13 amino acids. CDR1 SGHTA and CDR2 FQGNSA come from the germline V gene. The CDR3: CASSTNFGAEQYF. CDR3 nucleotide sequence: TGTGCCAGCAGCACTAACTTCGGGGCTGAGCAGTACTTC.

The gene calls are TRBV7-3 and TRBJ2-1, with TRBD2 identical over 14 bases. Germline V lookup: CDR1 SGHTA, CDR2 FQGTGA. Trimming at V came to 5 bases and at J to 8 bases, leaving 2 bases not matched to a gene. This CDR3 region has 14 residues. The CDR3 DNA is TGTGCCAGCAGCCAGGGACTAGCGGGAGATGAGCAGTTCTTC. This encodes CASSQGLAGDEQFF.

J is TRBJ2-7 and V is TRBV5-1; the match to TRBD2 covers 13 bases. The V segment lost 3 bases and the J segment 4 bases; nucleotides outside the gene matches: 4. The germline CDR1 and CDR2 sequences are SGHRS and YFSETQ. The CDR3 spans 15 residues. The CDR3: CASSSGLAGSYEQYF. DNA for the CDR3: TGCGCCAGCAGCTCGGGACTAGCGGGGTCATACGAGCAGTACTTC. Full variable domain (rest looked up from reference TRBV5-1 and TRBJ2-7): KAGVTQTPRYLIKTRGQQVTLSCSPISGHRSVSWYQQTPGQGLQFLFEYFSETQRNKGNFPGRFSGRQFSNSRSEMNVSTLELGDSALYLCASSSGLAGSYEQYFGPGTRLTVT.

V and J are TRBV7-2 and TRBJ1-3, with 7 positions matching TRBD1. Trimming cost V 4 bases and J 3 bases; bases outside gene matches: 3. From germline, CDR1 is SGHTA and CDR2 FQGNSA. There are 14 residues in the CDR3. The CDR3 DNA follows: TGTGCCAGCAGCTCCGGGACAGTTGGAAACACCATATATTTT. Translating gives CASSSGTVGNTIYF.

The CDR3 DNA follows: TGTGCCAGCAGCTTAGAAGACAGGGTATCTCACGAGCAGTACTTC. Translating it yields CASSLEDRVSHEQYF. The rearrangement joins TRBV7-8 to TRBJ2-7, with 7 bases lining up with TRBD1. The V gene's germline CDR1 is SGHVS and CDR2 FQNEAQ. After removal of 1 base from V and 5 bases from J, the junction contained 8 bases not matched to a gene. This CDR3 is built from 15 residues.

This clone was observed a single time. The chain couples TRBV6-4 to TRBJ2-1, with TRBD1 as a possible D gene (6 bases). The germline gives CDR1 MRHNA, CDR2 SNTAGT. This CDR3 is built from 13 residues. V shed 3 bases and J shed 7 bases, with 10 bases lying between them. CDR3 sequence: CASSEYRGNEQFF. The CDR3 DNA is TGTGCCAGCAGTGAGTATAGGGGGAATGAGCAGTTCTTC.

Comments on this clone: The germline gene is not matched at one end of the junction; a read error may be the cause. This rearrangement joins TRBV7-7 to TRBJ2-5, with TRBD2 identical over 7 bases. CDR1 is SSHAT, CDR2 FNYEAQ, per germline (reference sequence). This CDR3 is built from 14 residues. CDR3 region: CASSEPGTKETQYF. CDR3 in DNA: TGTGCTAGCAGCGAACCCGGGACTAAAGAGACCCAGTACTTC.

V and J are TRBV5-5 and TRBJ2-3, with D unclear. This CDR3 spans 14 amino acids. Germline loops: CDR1 SGHKS, CDR2 YYEKEE (reference sequence). V shed 0 bases and J shed 3 bases, with 8 bases lying between them. This chain's CDR3 is CASSLGRRTDTQYF. In DNA, the CDR3 is TGTGCCAGCAGCTTGGGGAGACGGACAGATACGCAGTATTTT.

V gene TRBV29-1 combines with J gene TRBJ2-3; TRBD2 is a possible D gene (5 bases). The CDR3 has 13 residues. V lost 2 bases and J 5 bases, leaving 11 bases between the germline ends. The germline V gene encodes CDR1 SQVTM and CDR2 ANQGSEA. As DNA, the CDR3 is TGCAGCGTTGAATATAGTCGGGGAGATACGCAGTATTTT. It specifies CSVEYSRGDTQYF.

The chain couples TRBV7-3 to TRBJ2-1; 7 bases map to TRBD2. Germline V lookup: CDR1 SGHTA, CDR2 FQGTGA. The CDR3 is made up of 16 amino acids. Trimming cost V 2 bases and J 3 bases; bases outside gene matches: 7. The CDR3 DNA is TGTGCCAGCAGCTTAGAAGGGACTACCCGCTACAATGAGCAGTTCTTC. Translating gives CASSLEGTTRYNEQFF.

The J gene is TRBJ1-1, the V gene TRBV6-9; tentatively, D is TRBD1 (6 bases). Germline lookup yields CDR1 MNHGY and CDR2 SVAAGI. Trimming removed 6 bases from V and 2 bases from J, with 10 bases in between. The CDR3 length is 13 residues. The CDR3 DNA is TGTGCCAGCAGGTCACAGGGAAACACTGAAGCTTTCTTT. It translates to CASRSQGNTEAFF.

The chain joins TRBV19 to TRBJ1-6; TRBD1 matches 7 bases. From germline, CDR1 is LNHDA and CDR2 SQIVND (reference sequence). This CDR3 region has 15 residues. Trimming cost V 7 bases and J 5 bases; bases outside gene matches: 8. The CDR3 is CASKPGGINNSPLHF. In DNA, the CDR3 is TGTGCCAGTAAACCAGGGGGGATCAATAATTCACCCCTCCACTTT.

V usage is TRBV28 and J usage is TRBJ2-1, with 10 positions matching TRBD2. This CDR3 region has 20 residues. V shed 2 bases and J 6 bases; nucleotides not matched to a gene: 19. Per the germline V gene, CDR1 is MDHEN and CDR2 is SYDVKM. For the CDR3, the DNA is TGTGCCAGCAGTTTAACCCAGACTAGCGGGTCCGGCGAATACTTCAATGAGCAGTTCTTC. This encodes CASSLTQTSGSGEYFNEQFF. The full variable domain, rest sourced from reference TRBV28 and TRBJ2-1, is DVKVTQSSRYLVKRTGEKVFLECVQDMDHENMFWYRQDPGLGLRLIYFSYDVKMKEKGDIPEGYSVSREKKERFSLILESASTNQTSMYLCASSLTQTSGSGEYFNEQFFGPGTRLTVL.

The chain joins TRBV10-2 to TRBJ2-2, with 9 nucleotides matching TRBD1. V shed 6 bases and J 1 base; nucleotides not matched to a gene: 0. The length of the CDR3 is 14 residues. Germline CDR1 reads WSHSY; CDR2 reads SAAADI. DNA for the CDR3: TGCGCCAGCAGGACAGGGGGGAACACCGGGGAGCTGTTTTTT. Protein product: CASRTGGNTGELFF.